This T cell receptor (beta chain) is from a study of long-term antiretroviral therapy in people with HIV. Everyone in the study who had HIV was treated in the United States. Survey level was the resolution at which the v3.0 immunoSEQ assay ran. Assay used: immunoSEQ multiplex PCR; TCRdb lists only in-frame clones, some missing. The sample lists around 16,000 clones; over 70% were seen once. Overall study results and limits: Dominance of pre-ART expanded clones persisted, fluctuating and often declining after ART. Following ART, diversity rose but still fell short of transplant donor controls.

The length of the CDR3 is 15 residues. Note on this clone: Its antigen is unidentified.

The chain links TRBV21-1 to TRBJ1-2; TRBD1, as called in the table, went unchecked against the DNA. TRBV21-1 is a pseudogene. Here the sequenced sample was unsorted PBMCs, taken 1.5 years before starting antiretroviral therapy. The clonotype was recovered from a woman aged 45-65 years with HIV. CDR3 sequence (DNA): TGTGCCAGCAGCACGGGACAGGGGGCCTTCTATGGCTACACCTTC. The encoded protein is CASSTGQGAFYGYTF.